The TCR beta chain under discussion was sequenced for a study of cytomegalovirus exposure and HLA in healthy donors. Study outcomes and limitations: Specificity of a few CMV-associated chains for CMV antigens was verified in vitro. Diagnosis of cytomegalovirus status made by the classifier reportedly showed high specificity and sensitivity. Some TCR beta chains (more than 150 of them) were listed as cytomegalovirus-associated. Follow-up analysis later connected one missense variant in DCLRE1C with trimming of TCR beta V- and J-genes.

Researchers ran the PCR with 60 Vbeta and 13 Jbeta primers. Data came from immunoSEQ multiplex PCR; TCRdb stores just in-frame clones and leaves some out. Of about 140,000 clones detected, about four fifths appear once; the ten largest clones hold about 6.6%. Concerning this clone: Its antigen is not known.

The CDR3 runs to 15 residues. Germline CDR1 is MDHEN and CDR2 is SYDVKM. The germline V and J ends were trimmed by 2 bases and 6 bases, with 17 bases remaining between them. The V gene is TRBV28, the J gene TRBJ2-7; D may be TRBD2 (5 bases). The clonotype comes from a woman aged 40 to 55 in good health and CMV-seropositive. The sample comprised PBMCs. CDR3 bases: TGTGCCAGCAGTTTACCATCTATCTTGGGGAGCGAGCAGTACTTC. Amino acid sequence: CASSLPSILGSEQYF.